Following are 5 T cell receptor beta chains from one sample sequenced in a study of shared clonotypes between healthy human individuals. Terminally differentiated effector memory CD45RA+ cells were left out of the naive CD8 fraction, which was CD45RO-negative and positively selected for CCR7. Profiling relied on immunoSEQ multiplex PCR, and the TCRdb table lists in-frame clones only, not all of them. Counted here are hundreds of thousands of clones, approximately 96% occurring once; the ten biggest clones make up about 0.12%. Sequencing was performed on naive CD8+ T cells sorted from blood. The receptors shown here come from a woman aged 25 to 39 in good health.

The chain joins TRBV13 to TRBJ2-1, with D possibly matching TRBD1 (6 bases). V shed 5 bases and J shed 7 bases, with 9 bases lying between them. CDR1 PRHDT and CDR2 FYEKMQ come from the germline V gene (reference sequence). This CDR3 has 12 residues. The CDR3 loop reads CASSPGVNEQFF. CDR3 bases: TGTGCCAGCAGCCCAGGGGTGAATGAGCAGTTCTTC.

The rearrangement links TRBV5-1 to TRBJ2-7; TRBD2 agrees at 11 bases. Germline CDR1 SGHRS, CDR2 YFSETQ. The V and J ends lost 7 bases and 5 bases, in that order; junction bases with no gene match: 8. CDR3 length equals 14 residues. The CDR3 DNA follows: TGCGCCAGCGGTATAACTAGCGGGAGTAACGAGCAGTACTTC. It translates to CASGITSGSNEQYF.

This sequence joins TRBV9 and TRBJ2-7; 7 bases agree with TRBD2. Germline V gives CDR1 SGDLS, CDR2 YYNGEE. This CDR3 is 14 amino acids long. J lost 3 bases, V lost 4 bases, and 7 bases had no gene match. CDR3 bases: TGTGCCAGCAGCACGTCTAGCGGAGACTACGAGCAGTACTTC. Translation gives CASSTSSGDYEQYF.

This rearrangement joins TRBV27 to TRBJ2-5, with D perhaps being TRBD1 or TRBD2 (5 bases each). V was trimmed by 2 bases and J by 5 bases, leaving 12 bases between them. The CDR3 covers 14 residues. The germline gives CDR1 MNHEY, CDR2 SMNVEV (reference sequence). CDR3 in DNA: TGTGCCAGCAGTTTAGTTCCGGGACGGGAGACCCAGTACTTC. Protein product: CASSLVPGRETQYF.

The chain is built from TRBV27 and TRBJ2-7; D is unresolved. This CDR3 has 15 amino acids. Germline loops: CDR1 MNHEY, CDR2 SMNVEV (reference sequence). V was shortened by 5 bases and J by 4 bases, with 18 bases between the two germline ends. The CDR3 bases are TGTGCCAGCAGTCCCTCCTCTGCGAGACTTTACGAGCAGTACTTC. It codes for CASSPSSARLYEQYF.